This is a list of T cell receptor beta chains from one sample in a study of human T cells and chemical hapten exposure. TCRdb re-called the RACE reads through MiXCR, storing one row per CDR3 protein. In the table there are approximately 120,000 distinct CDR3 sequences, about a tenth of which are singletons. The sample consisted of whole blood, taken in connection with sensitization to the hapten diphenylcyclopropenone (DPC). The receptors originated from a woman between 35 and 50 years old with alopecia areata. Some clones in this sample may be carry-over from other donors' samples. Each CDR3 is given without its conserved first and last residue.

SAGGQGSNQPQH,TRBV20-1
ASSLVGTATSYNEQF,TRBV7-2
AVGLGGSYEQY,TRBV28
ASSQRQDPLNTEAF,TRBV11-2
AIGWGPIYGYT,TRBV10-3
ASSLGPSSTDTQY,TRBV5-4
ASSYQGNSYEQY,TRBV6-2/TRBV6-3
ASSQRWRTGSYEQY,TRBV3-1
ASSYGHDNQPQH,TRBV6-2/TRBV6-3
ASSQGLGQPQH,TRBV4-3
ASTTDSGSNQPQH,TRBV19
ASSLVEGGIYEQY,TRBV7-8
ASSGVDPEKLF,TRBV9
ASSGWRLSGGPEDTDTQY,TRBV10-2
ASSSLDRAARAGANVLT,TRBV7-2
ASSKGTGGYTGELF,TRBV6-6
ASSLDGRGPLH,TRBV11-2
ASSESGYNSPLH,TRBV25-1
ASSPLAGGRYNEQF,TRBV27
ASSLVRWENIQY,TRBV7-2
ASRDPSNEKLF,TRBV2
ASSFKTGSNEKLF,TRBV5-4
SVAGQGRFEAF,TRBV29-1
ASSLGLAATSRTGTQY,TRBV12-3/TRBV12-4
SVQMGAADNEQF,TRBV29-1
ASSLYQWTSGAGYEQF,TRBV14
ASSPGGIANTEAF,TRBV7-3
ASSSTTGGSYEQY,TRBV7-9
ASSQWSGNGYT,TRBV4-2
SARPPGQGRYEQY,TRBV20-1
ASSPGGPNIQY,TRBV7-2